Sequencing of this TCR beta chain was carried out in a study of response to subunit inactivated influenza vaccine. Via MiXCR, TCRdb re-called the RT-PCR reads, giving one row per CDR3 protein. The table includes hundreds of thousands of distinct CDR3 sequences, roughly 11% detected once. V was cut by 3 bases and J by 11 bases, with 15 bases left in between. CDR1 is SNHLY and CDR2 is FYNNEI in the germline V gene. The CDR3 loop spans 13 amino acids. This clonotype occurred a few times. Specimen: PBMCs from blood, collected roughly 48 days after vaccination. The chain combines TRBV2 with TRBJ2-3; TRBD1 might be the D (6 bases). This receptor was identified in a man in his forties or fifties who received an inactivated influenza vaccine. CDR3 sequence: CASSDPGTPGQYF. In nucleotides, the CDR3 is TGTGCCAGCAGTGATCCCGGGACACCGGGGCAGTATTTT.